Shown below are 17 T cell receptor beta chains from a single sample sequenced in a study of T cell responses to AZD1222 COVID-19 vaccine. Libraries were prepared by immunoSEQ multiplex PCR; TCRdb keeps only in-frame clonotypes and omits some of them. The sample carries 120,000 or so clones, approximately 88% recorded once. The specimen was peripheral blood, collected on day 0 of MenACWY control vaccination. The receptor set was obtained from an adult in good health.

There are a few counts of this clone. The chain has TRBV7-9 and TRBJ1-2; TRBD1 matches 9 bases. This CDR3 has 14 amino acids. Germline V gene data show CDR1 as SEHNR and CDR2 as FQNEAQ (reference sequence). V was clipped by 5 bases and J by 4 bases; unmatched bases: 5. The CDR3 nucleotides read TGTGCCAGCAGCATGGGACAGGGCGCCTATGGCTACACCTTC. Amino acid sequence: CASSMGQGAYGYTF.

This clone turned up a few times. The chain joins TRBV5-1 to TRBJ2-3, with TRBD1 matching 8 bases. V dropped 4 bases and J dropped 4; count of bases not matched to a gene: 8. Germline V CDR1 and CDR2: SGHRS, YFSETQ. CDR3 length: 15 amino acids. CDR3 in DNA: TGCGCCAGCAGCCCCGGACAGGGCTGGCCAGATACGCAGTATTTT. Translating it yields CASSPGQGWPDTQYF.

The V gene is TRBV5-1, the J gene TRBJ1-1; TRBD1 matches 10 bases. Germline V gives CDR1 SGHRS, CDR2 YFSETQ. After removal of 3 bases from V and 4 bases from J, the junction contained 15 bases not matched to a gene. The CDR3 consists of 18 residues. The CDR3: CASSWGQGPLIGVTEAFF. The CDR3 DNA follows: TGCGCCAGCAGCTGGGGACAGGGGCCCTTGATAGGGGTCACTGAAGCTTTCTTT.

This clone was found once. The chain carries TRBV4-1 and TRBJ1-4, with TRBD1 as a possible D gene (6 bases). V was trimmed by 6 bases and J by 7 bases, leaving 24 bases between them. Germline loops: CDR1 MGHRA, CDR2 YSYEKL. CDR3 length equals 17 residues. The CDR3 protein is CASSPYPRGRVGEKLFF. DNA for the CDR3: TGCGCCAGCAGTCCGTACCCCAGGGGAAGGGTGGGTGAAAAACTGTTTTTT.

The J gene is TRBJ1-2, the V gene TRBV6-5; 8 bases match TRBD1. Germline V gene lookup returns CDR1 MNHEY and CDR2 SVGAGI. CDR3 length equals 15 residues. J gave up 8 bases and V 0 bases, and 8 bases lay outside the gene matches. CDR3 amino acids: CASSYSGRGQGGYTF. The CDR3 coding sequence is TGTGCCAGCAGTTACTCGGGCAGGGGGCAAGGAGGCTACACCTTC.

This sequence joins TRBV5-4 and TRBJ1-1; no reliable D call. CDR3 length equals 15 residues. Deletions cut 3 bases from V and 5 bases from J, with 17 bases between. Germline CDR1 reads SGHNT; CDR2 reads YYREEE (reference sequence). CDR3 sequence (DNA): TGTGCCAGCAGCTCGGAGGTTTTGCAGGATACTGAAGCTTTCTTT. Translating gives CASSSEVLQDTEAFF.

This chain uses TRBV5-5 with TRBJ2-7; D might be TRBD1 (6 bases). Per germline, CDR1 SGHKS and CDR2 YYEKEE (reference sequence). V dropped 0 bases and J dropped 6 bases, with 19 bases sitting between them. This CDR3 is built from 16 residues. The CDR3 loop is CASSLGAGVNFREQYF. DNA of the CDR3: TGTGCCAGCAGCTTGGGGGCAGGGGTGAACTTTCGCGAGCAGTACTTC. The variable domain in full, with the rest retrieved from reference TRBV5-5 and TRBJ2-7, is DAGVTQSPTHLIKTRGQQVTLRCSPISGHKSVSWYQQVLGQGPQFIFQYYEKEERGRGNFPDRFSARQFPNYSSELNVNALLLGDSALYLCASSLGAGVNFREQYFGPGTRLTVT.

This rearrangement joins TRBV7-2 to TRBJ2-7; 9 positions agree with TRBD2. Per germline, CDR1 SGHTA and CDR2 FQGNSA. The CDR3 has 15 residues. Germline trimming cut 4 bases from V and 6 bases from J; bases unmatched to any gene: 10. The CDR3 DNA sequence: TGTGCCAGCAGCTGGCCGGGACTAGCAATCCCCGAGCAGTACTTC. Protein sequence: CASSWPGLAIPEQYF.

The CDR3 coding sequence is TGTGCCAGCAGCTTAGACAGTGGAAGCTCCTACAATGAGCAGTTCTTC. Protein sequence: CASSLDSGSSYNEQFF. The rearrangement links TRBV7-9 to TRBJ2-1; no firm D call. CDR1 is SEHNR, CDR2 FQNEAQ, per germline (reference sequence). This CDR3 has 16 residues. V lost 1 base to trimming and J lost 0 bases, with 10 bases between them. Full variable domain (missing parts from reference TRBV7-9 and TRBJ2-1): DTGVSQNPRHKITKRGQNVTFRCDPISEHNRLYWYRQTLGQGPEFLTYFQNEAQLEKSRLLSDRFSAERPKGSFSTLEIQRTEQGDSAMYLCASSLDSGSSYNEQFFGPGTRLTVL.

The J gene is TRBJ2-7, the V gene TRBV27, with 10 bases aligning to TRBD1. Unmatched junction bases numbered 7, after V lost 2 bases and J lost 0 bases. The CDR3 runs 17 residues. Per the germline V gene, CDR1 is MNHEY and CDR2 is SMNVEV (reference sequence). Here the CDR3 reads CASSLKADRGSSYEQYF. CDR3 nucleotide sequence: TGTGCCAGCAGTTTAAAAGCGGACAGGGGGAGCTCCTACGAGCAGTACTTC.

The chain recombines TRBV7-9 with TRBJ1-1; D gene unclear. CDR3 length: 13 residues. CDR1 and CDR2 from the germline V gene are SEHNR and FQNEAQ (reference sequence). Trimming shortened V by 1 base and J by 1 base, and 4 bases separated the two germline ends. The CDR3 sequence is CASSLGQNTEAFF. The CDR3 region has the DNA TGTGCCAGCAGCTTAGGACAGAACACTGAAGCTTTCTTT.

V is TRBV19 and J is TRBJ2-7, with D perhaps matching TRBD2 (5 bases). The CDR3 is 14 amino acids. The germline V gene encodes CDR1 LNHDA and CDR2 SQIVND (reference sequence). The V gene lost 7 bases and the J gene lost 2 bases, with 15 bases spanning the gap. The CDR3, as DNA: TGTGCCAGTATCAACGGGATCCTTACCTACGAGCAGTACTTC. Translated: CASINGILTYEQYF.

V usage is TRBV6-1 and J usage is TRBJ1-2; TRBD1 is a possible D gene (5 bases). Trimming took off 3 bases at V and 2 bases at J, with 10 bases between the two ends. The CDR3 runs 14 residues. The germline V gene has CDR1 MNHNS and CDR2 SASEGT. Here the CDR3 reads CASSDAGSNYGYTF. CDR3 DNA sequence: TGTGCCAGCAGTGATGCAGGGTCAAACTATGGCTACACCTTC.

The chain recombines TRBV18 with TRBJ2-7; D is unresolved. Germline V gives CDR1 KGHSH, CDR2 LQKENI. The CDR3 runs to 12 residues. The ends were cut back, 6 bases at V and 3 bases at J, with 9 bases in the middle. CDR3 amino acids: CASSPDRYEQYF. The DNA of the CDR3 is TGTGCCAGCTCGCCAGACCGCTACGAGCAGTACTTC.

This sequence joins TRBV11-2 and TRBJ2-1; 8 positions match TRBD2. The CDR3 has 15 amino acids. J lost 0 bases, V lost 2 bases, and 0 bases had no gene match. Germline CDR1 is SGHAT and CDR2 is FQNNGV. CDR3 in amino acids: CASSLSGSSYNEQFF. As DNA, the CDR3 is TGTGCCAGCAGCTTAAGCGGGAGCTCCTACAATGAGCAGTTCTTC.

The chain has TRBV6-5 and TRBJ2-7; 13 bases are shared with TRBD2. The CDR3 is 15 amino acids. The germline V gene encodes CDR1 MNHEY and CDR2 SVGAGI. The ends lost 7 bases at V and 12 bases at J; junction bases unmatched: 15. The CDR3 nucleotides read TGTGCCAGCACGAAAACCGGGACTAGCGGGATCAAGCCGTACTTC. Its translation: CASTKTGTSGIKPYF.

The chain employs TRBV6-5 and TRBJ1-1; D gene ambiguous. Looked up from germline, CDR1 is MNHEY and CDR2 is SVGAGI. Trimming cost V 5 bases and J 2 bases, with 9 bases left between them. The CDR3 length is 13 residues. The DNA of the CDR3 is TGTGCCAGCAGTCCCCCGGATAACACTGAAGCTTTCTTT. It codes for CASSPPDNTEAFF.